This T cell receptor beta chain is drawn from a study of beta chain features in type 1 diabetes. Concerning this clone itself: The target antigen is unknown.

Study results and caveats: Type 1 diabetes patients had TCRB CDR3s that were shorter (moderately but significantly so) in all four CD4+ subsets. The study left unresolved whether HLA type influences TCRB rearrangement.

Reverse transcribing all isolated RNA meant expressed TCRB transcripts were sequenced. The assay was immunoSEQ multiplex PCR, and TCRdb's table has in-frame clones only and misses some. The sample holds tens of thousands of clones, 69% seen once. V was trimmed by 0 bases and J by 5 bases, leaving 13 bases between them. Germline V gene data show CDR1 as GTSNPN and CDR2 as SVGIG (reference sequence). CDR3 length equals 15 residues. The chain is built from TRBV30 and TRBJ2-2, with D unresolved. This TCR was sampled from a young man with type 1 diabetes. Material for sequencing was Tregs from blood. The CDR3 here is CAWSVLSALTGELFF. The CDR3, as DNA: TGTGCCTGGAGTGTACTGTCAGCGTTGACCGGGGAGCTGTTTTTT.